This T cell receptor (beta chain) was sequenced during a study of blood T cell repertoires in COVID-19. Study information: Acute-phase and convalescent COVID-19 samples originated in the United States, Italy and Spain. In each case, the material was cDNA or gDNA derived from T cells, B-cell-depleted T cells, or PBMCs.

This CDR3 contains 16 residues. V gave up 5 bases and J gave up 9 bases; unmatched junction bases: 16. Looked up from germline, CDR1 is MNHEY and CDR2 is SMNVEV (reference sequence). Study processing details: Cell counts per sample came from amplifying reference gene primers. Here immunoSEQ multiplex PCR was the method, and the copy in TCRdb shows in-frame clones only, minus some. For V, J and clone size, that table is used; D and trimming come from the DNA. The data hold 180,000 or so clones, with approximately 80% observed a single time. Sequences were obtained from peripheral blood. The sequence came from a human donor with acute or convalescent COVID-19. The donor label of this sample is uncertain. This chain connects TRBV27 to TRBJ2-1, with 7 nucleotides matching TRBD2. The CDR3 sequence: CASSLYSGTTGGEQFF. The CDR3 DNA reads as TGTGCCAGCAGTCTGTACTCGGGGACTACCGGGGGTGAGCAGTTCTTC.